This entry is about one T cell receptor (beta chain). Its antigen is not identified. Quantitative molecular-barcoded 5'-RACE generated the TCR beta libraries. TCRdb reanalysed the 5' RACE reads using MiXCR and keeps one entry per CDR3 protein. The sample shows about 700,000 distinct CDR3 sequences, around 20% of them seen only once. The sample is drawn from a study of CD8 T cells in ankylosing spondylitis. Study findings and constraints: Seven or eight highly homologous variants made up a TCR beta motif, and this motif appeared characteristic of ankylosing spondylitis blood.

CDR3 length: 15 residues. The germline V gene encodes CDR1 SGHVS and CDR2 FNYEAQ. Unmatched junction bases numbered 4, after V lost 3 bases and J lost 4 bases. The rearrangement links TRBV7-6 to TRBJ1-5, with 9 bases identical to TRBD1. The sequence derives from a male donor with ankylosing spondylitis. The sample comprised blood, either unsorted or a sorted T cell fraction (not recorded which). CDR3 protein: CASSLMTGGNQPQHF. The CDR3, as DNA: TGTGCCAGCAGCTTGATGACAGGGGGTAATCAGCCCCAGCATTTT.